These 4 T cell receptor beta chains originate from one sample sequenced in a study of cytomegalovirus exposure and HLA in healthy donors listed by TCRdb under 2017. The method behind the library was the immunoSEQ multiplex PCR assay. The multiplex PCR relied on a mix of 60 forward primers for TCR Vbeta segments and 13 reverse primers for TCR Jbeta segments. Not all clones reach the TCRdb copy of this immuneACCESS table, which keeps in-frame sequences only. Checked studies attribute under half of the gap to unresolved V genes and leave the rest unexplained. Here the sample has around 200,000 clones; 65% to 85% occur a single time. Together, the top ten hold about 1.7% of the sample. The sample taken for sequencing was PBMCs. The receptors come from a man in his fifties in good health and CMV-seronegative.

This clone occurred a few times. The gene calls are TRBV11-2 and TRBJ2-5; weak D call: TRBD1 (5 bases). V lost 4 bases and J 13 bases, leaving 19 bases between the germline ends. Per the germline V gene, CDR1 is SGHAT and CDR2 is FQNNGV. The CDR3 is 13 residues long. The CDR3 sequence: CASSSMPSGPLYF. CDR3 DNA: TGTGCCAGCAGCTCAATGCCGTCAGGGCCCCTGTACTTC.

A single count supports this clone. The chain carries TRBV28 and TRBJ2-5; TRBD1 agrees at 10 bases. The J call is uncertain, as TRBJ2-7 better fits the DNA end. The germline V gene has CDR1 MDHEN and CDR2 SYDVKM. The CDR3 totals 15 residues. The CDR3 sequence: CASSLGTGVPYEQYF. The CDR3 DNA follows: TGTGCCAGCAGTTTGGGGACAGGGGTCCCTTACGAGCAGTACTTC.

This chain's CDR3 is CSANINTEAFF. CDR3 sequence (DNA): TGCAGTGCAAATATAAACACTGAAGCTTTCTTT. The chain has TRBV20-1 and TRBJ1-1; D remains ambiguous. The V gene lost 6 bases and the J gene lost 2 bases, with 7 bases spanning the gap. CDR3 size: 11 residues. The germline V gene encodes CDR1 DFQATT and CDR2 SNEGSKA (reference sequence).

The chain carries TRBV5-1 and TRBJ1-3; TRBD1 matches 9 bases. The trim removed 2 bases at V and 1 base at J, leaving 4 bases unmatched. The CDR3 totals 16 residues. Germline V gives CDR1 SGHRS, CDR2 YFSETQ. CDR3 DNA: TGCGCCAGCAGCTTCGAACAGGGGGCGTCTGGAAACACCATATATTTT. Protein product: CASSFEQGASGNTIYF.